This TCR beta chain was identified during a study of OX40 agonist ivuxolimab in advanced cancers. Study-wide findings and caveats: Partial responders at 0.1-3.0 mg/kg showed near-lowest clonal expansion.

Trimming removed 5 bases at V and 1 base at J, with 9 bases between. Looked up from germline, CDR1 is LNHDA and CDR2 is SQIVND (reference sequence). The CDR3 is made up of 14 amino acids. Comment on this clone: What it binds is not known.

Sequenced by immunoSEQ multiplex PCR; TCRdb stores in-frame clones only, minus some. The repertoire holds around 66,000 clones, more than 80% seen once, with approximately 1% in the top ten. This sequence joins TRBV19 and TRBJ1-3, with D perhaps matching TRBD1 (6 bases). The sample in question was CD4+ or CD8+ T cells sorted from blood, obtained in a trial of the OX40 agonist ivuxolimab. The clonotype originates from an adult with an advanced solid tumor such as melanoma, head and neck, liver or kidney cancer. The CDR3: CASSRQGSGNTIYF. The CDR3 DNA reads TGTGCCAGTAGTCGTCAGGGGTCTGGAAACACCATATATTTT.